This T cell receptor beta chain was recovered during a study of T cell repertoires in cytomegalovirus infection. Turning to the study itself: Matching HLA type, along with CMV infection, was indicated by public TCR beta signatures. Study-wide points: Frequencies of public TCR beta families were cumulated, and this identified carriers of CMV plus the relevant HLA.

This clonotype was seen many times. The antigen is not known. V was shortened by 5 bases and J by 2 bases, with 16 bases between the two germline ends. The CDR3 spans 15 residues. Per the germline V gene, CDR1 is SGHTA and CDR2 is FQGNSA. Using its own MiXCR run on the reads, TCRdb lists one record per CDR3 protein. Of roughly 630,000 distinct CDR3 sequences listed, more than 20% were seen once; the top ten hold approximately 8.2%. Material: CD8+ T cells from PBMCs. The J gene is TRBJ2-7, the V gene TRBV7-2, with no clear D. The source of this sequence is a human donor in good health (CMV status not recorded). Some clones in this sample may be carry-over from other donors' samples. CDR3 coding DNA: TGTGCCAGCAGCCCAGATGATCACTGGACCTACGAGCAGTACTTC. Amino acid sequence: CASSPDDHWTYEQYF. The variable domain in full, completed from reference TRBV7-2 and TRBJ2-7, reads GAGVSQSPSNKVTEKGKDVELRCDPISGHTALYWYRQSLGQGLEFLIYFQGNSAPDKSGLPSDRFSAERTGGSVSTLTIQRTQQEDSAVYLCASSPDDHWTYEQYFGPGTRLTVT.